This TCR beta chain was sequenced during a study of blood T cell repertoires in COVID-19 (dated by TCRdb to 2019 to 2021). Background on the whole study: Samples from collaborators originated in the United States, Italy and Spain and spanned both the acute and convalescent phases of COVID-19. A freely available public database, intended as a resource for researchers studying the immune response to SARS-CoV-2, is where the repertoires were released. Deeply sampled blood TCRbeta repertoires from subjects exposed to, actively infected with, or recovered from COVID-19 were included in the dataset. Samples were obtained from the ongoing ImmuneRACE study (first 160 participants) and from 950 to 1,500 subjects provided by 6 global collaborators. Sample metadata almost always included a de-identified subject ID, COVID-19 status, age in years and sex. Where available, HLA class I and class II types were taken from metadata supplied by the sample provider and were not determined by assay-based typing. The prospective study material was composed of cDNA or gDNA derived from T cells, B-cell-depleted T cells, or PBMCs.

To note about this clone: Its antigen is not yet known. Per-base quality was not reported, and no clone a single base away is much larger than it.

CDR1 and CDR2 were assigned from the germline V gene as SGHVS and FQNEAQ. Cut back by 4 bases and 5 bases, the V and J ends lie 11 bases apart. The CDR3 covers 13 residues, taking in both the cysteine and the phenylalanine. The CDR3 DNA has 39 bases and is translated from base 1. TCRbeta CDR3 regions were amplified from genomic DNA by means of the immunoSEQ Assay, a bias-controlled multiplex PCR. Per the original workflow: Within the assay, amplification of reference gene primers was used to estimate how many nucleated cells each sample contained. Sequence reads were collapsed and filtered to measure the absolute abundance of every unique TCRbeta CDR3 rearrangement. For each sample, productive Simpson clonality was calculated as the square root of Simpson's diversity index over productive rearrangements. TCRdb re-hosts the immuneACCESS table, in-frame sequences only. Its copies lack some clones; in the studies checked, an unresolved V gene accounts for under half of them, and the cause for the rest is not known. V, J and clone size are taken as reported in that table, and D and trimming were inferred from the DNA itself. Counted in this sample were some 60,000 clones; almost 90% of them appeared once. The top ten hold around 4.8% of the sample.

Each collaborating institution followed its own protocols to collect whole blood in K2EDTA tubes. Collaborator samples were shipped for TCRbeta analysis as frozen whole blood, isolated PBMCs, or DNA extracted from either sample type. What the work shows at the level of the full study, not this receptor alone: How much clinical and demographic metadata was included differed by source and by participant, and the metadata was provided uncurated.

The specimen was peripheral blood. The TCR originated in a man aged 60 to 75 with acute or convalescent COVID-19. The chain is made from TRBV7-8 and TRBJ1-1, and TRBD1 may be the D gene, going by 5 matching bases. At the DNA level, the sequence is TGTGCCAGCAGCTCACAGGAGAGGACTGAAGCTTTCTTT. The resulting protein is CASSSQERTEAFF.